These T cell receptor beta chains were read from a single sample in a study of graft-versus-host responses after intestinal transplantation. Profiling relied on immunoSEQ multiplex PCR, and the TCRdb table lists in-frame clones only, not all of them. Of roughly 69,000 clones in the sample, roughly 90% are singletons; the top ten hold 1.7%. These TCRs are of unknown antigen specificity. The sequencing here drew on unstimulated CD8+ T cells sorted from spleen or lymph node cells, taken before transplant. The receptors shown here come from a human donor who was the organ donor for an intestinal transplant. Both conserved end residues are trimmed from each CDR3.

v_call,j_call,cdr3_aa
TRBV21-1,TRBJ2-3,ASSKDDPRRDPTDTQY
TRBV27,TRBJ2-4,ASRRTGENIQY
TRBV28,TRBJ1-5,ASSLRGTVVDSNQPQH
TRBV6-5,TRBJ2-7,ASKPSGITYEQY
TRBV4-1,TRBJ1-1,ASSPLADRTEAF
TRBV28,TRBJ1-5,ASRSPRRNQPQH
TRBV27,TRBJ1-2,ASSPLTGHYGYT
TRBV11-2,TRBJ1-2,ASSLGWEGYT
TRBV7-3,TRBJ2-7,ASSPPRLLQGRIRGSGVEQY
TRBV19,TRBJ2-3,ASSTSSSGGTDTQY
TRBV30,TRBJ2-2,AWSVLGTNTGELF
TRBV9,TRBJ2-1,ASSDPLPSTGSYNEQF
TRBV5-1,TRBJ1-1,ASSLTTGMNTEAF
TRBV5-4,TRBJ2-2,ASSVREDPYTGELF
TRBV28,TRBJ2-7,ASSLRGQTYEQY
TRBV11-2,TRBJ2-7,ASSLGLTGTYEQY
TRBV19,TRBJ2-3,ASSSTLTRLDRGADTQY
TRBV9,TRBJ2-7,ASSVGSGSPYEQY
TRBV29-1,TRBJ1-1,SVDALDRSTMNTEAF
TRBV7-2,TRBJ2-1,ASSFGNQDNEQF
TRBV7-9,TRBJ2-7,ASSSLSGRSLPYEQY
TRBV5-4,TRBJ2-1,ASSGGTSGGSSYNEQF
TRBV11-2,TRBJ2-3,ASSLSPGQDTQY